Below are 22 T cell receptor beta chains sequenced from a single sample in a study of response to subunit inactivated influenza vaccine. TCRdb processed the RT-PCR reads anew with MiXCR; each CDR3 protein has one entry. The repertoire holds approximately 480,000 distinct CDR3 sequences, with 9.5% to 13% as singletons. The sample here was PBMCs from blood, taken roughly 48 days after vaccination. The receptors stem from a man in his fifties or sixties who received an inactivated influenza vaccine.

This clonotype was found a few times. The genes are TRBV4-3 and TRBJ1-1, with D unresolved. V was clipped by 3 bases and J by 11 bases, with 10 bases between them. Germline values: CDR1 LGHNA, CDR2 YSLEER. The CDR3 loop spans 11 amino acids. CDR3 loop: CASSQGYVAFF. Written as DNA, the CDR3 is TGCGCCAGCAGCCAGGGTTATGTCGCTTTCTTT.

The chain links TRBV20-1 to TRBJ2-1, with 7 bases fitting TRBD1. J lost 8 bases, V lost 2 bases, and 3 bases had no gene match. From germline, CDR1 is DFQATT and CDR2 SNEGSKA (reference sequence). The CDR3 consists of 12 residues. CDR3 region: CSARWDSHEQFF. The CDR3 region has the DNA TGCAGTGCTAGATGGGACAGCCATGAGCAGTTCTTC.

V is TRBV11-1 and J is TRBJ2-5; TRBD2 might be the D (6 bases). Germline assignment: CDR1 SGHAT and CDR2 FQDESV (reference sequence). The CDR3 runs 16 residues. Trimming shortened V by 1 base and J by 2 bases, and 14 bases separated the two germline ends. The CDR3 loop reads CASSLGRGTPQETQYF. Here the CDR3 DNA reads TGTGCCAGCAGCTTAGGGCGGGGCACGCCACAAGAGACCCAGTACTTC.

A few counts support this clonotype. The chain joins TRBV3-1 to TRBJ2-7; 7 bases fit TRBD2. Unmatched junction bases numbered 3, after V lost 4 bases and J lost 6 bases. From germline, CDR1 is LGHDT and CDR2 YNNKEL (reference sequence). This CDR3 has 12 residues. This CDR3 is CASSPPGGEQYF. DNA for the CDR3: TGTGCCAGCAGCCCTCCGGGAGGCGAGCAGTACTTC.

This clonotype was counted only a few times. The CDR3 loop is CASSPPPSGDNEQFF. Here the CDR3 DNA reads TGTGCCAGCAGCCCCCCCCCTAGCGGCGACAATGAGCAGTTCTTC. J is TRBJ2-1 and V is TRBV7-9; 7 bases agree with TRBD2. This CDR3 contains 15 residues. CDR1 and CDR2 (germline): SEHNR, FQNEAQ (reference sequence). J was trimmed by 5 bases and V by 5 bases; bases with no gene match: 9.

This clonotype appeared once. The chain links TRBV7-3 to TRBJ2-1, with unresolved D. The V end lost 3 bases, the J end lost 8 bases, and 20 bases lay between the germline ends. Germline-derived CDR1 and CDR2 are SGHTA and FQGTGA. CDR3 size: 16 residues. CDR3 sequence (DNA): TGTGCCAGCAGCTTGGCAGTTACTACCCGGGTGGATGAGCAGTTCTTC. This encodes CASSLAVTTRVDEQFF.

This clonotype was detected a few times. The J gene is TRBJ1-2, the V gene TRBV3-1; D ambiguous. Germline V gene lookup returns CDR1 LGHDT and CDR2 YNNKEL (reference sequence). The CDR3 is 13 residues long. The ends were cut back, 3 bases at V and 14 bases at J, with 19 bases in the middle. The CDR3: CASSHHKTERETF. CDR3 sequence (DNA): TGTGCCAGCAGCCATCACAAGACGGAGAGAGAAACCTTC. The variable domain in full, with the rest retrieved from reference TRBV3-1 and TRBJ1-2, is DTAVSQTPKYLVTQMGNDKSIKCEQNLGHDTMYWYKQDSKKFLKIMFSYNNKELIINETVPNRFSPKSPDKAHLNLHINSLELGDSAVYFCASSHHKTERETFGSGTRLTVV.

The chain is built from TRBV6-1 and TRBJ2-1; D might be TRBD2 (8 bases). This CDR3 is 14 amino acids long. Germline V gives CDR1 MNHNS, CDR2 SASEGT. The V gene lost 2 bases and the J gene lost 8 bases, with 13 bases spanning the gap. CDR3 nucleotide sequence: TGTGCCAGCAGTGAAACGGGAGGGGGCGATGAGCAGTTCTTC. Translating it yields CASSETGGGDEQFF.

The table lists this clonotype with many counts. V is TRBV7-2 and J is TRBJ1-1, with D perhaps TRBD1 (5 bases). Trimming took 3 bases from V and 7 from J, leaving 15 bases between them. Germline V gene data show CDR1 as SGHTA and CDR2 as FQGNSA. CDR3 size: 14 residues. CDR3: CASSFVLGVNEAFF. CDR3 in DNA: TGTGCCAGCAGCTTTGTGTTAGGGGTCAATGAAGCTTTCTTT.

The rearrangement links TRBV6-1 to TRBJ2-5; the D is unclear. CDR1 is MNHNS, CDR2 SASEGT, per germline. The CDR3 extends over 12 amino acids. V lost 11 bases and J lost 4, with 14 bases in between. CDR3 protein: CAGERWGETQYF. CDR3 in DNA: TGTGCCGGAGAACGATGGGGAGAGACCCAGTACTTC.

This clonotype has ten or more counts. This chain joins TRBV7-9 and TRBJ1-5, with D hard to call. This CDR3 spans 11 amino acids. Trimming took 1 base from V and 11 from J, leaving 6 bases between them. Germline CDR1 SEHNR, CDR2 FQNEAQ (reference sequence). The CDR3 reads CASSLGTSQHF. The CDR3 bases are TGTGCCAGCAGCTTAGGGACGTCCCAGCATTTT.

This clonotype was recorded at least ten times. The rearrangement uses TRBV20-1 and TRBJ1-2; TRBD1 aligns across 9 bases. The germline gives CDR1 DFQATT, CDR2 SNEGSKA (reference sequence). This CDR3 spans 13 amino acids. V dropped 3 bases and J dropped 8; count of bases not matched to a gene: 7. CDR3 amino acids: CSASLQGAGGYTF. CDR3 nucleotides: TGCAGTGCTAGCTTACAGGGGGCGGGAGGCTACACCTTC.

This clonotype appeared a few times. The chain combines TRBV4-3 with TRBJ2-3; 7 nucleotides line up with TRBD2. V lost 0 bases and J lost 2; bases outside the gene matches: 5. The CDR3 runs to 16 residues. Germline V gene sequence: CDR1 LGHNA, CDR2 YSLEER. In nucleotides, the CDR3 is TGCGCCAGCAGCCAAGATGGCGGGAGAGTCACAGATACGCAGTATTTT. It yields the protein CASSQDGGRVTDTQYF.

The gene calls are TRBV27 and TRBJ1-6, with a tentative D call TRBD1 (6 bases). The length of the CDR3 is 13 residues. V shed 5 bases and J shed 14 bases, with 16 bases lying between them. Germline V gene lookup returns CDR1 MNHEY and CDR2 SMNVEV (reference sequence). The CDR3, as DNA: TGTGCCAGCAGTCAAGACAGAGGGGGGGCCCTCCACTTT. This sequence encodes CASSQDRGGALHF.

In this sample, this clonotype turned up many times. The V and J genes are TRBV13 and TRBJ2-2; no firm D call. Germline CDR1 reads PRHDT; CDR2 reads FYEKMQ (reference sequence). V was shortened by 5 bases and J by 8 bases, with 9 bases between the two germline ends. The CDR3 sequence is 12 residues long. This chain's CDR3 is CASSAHQGELFF. The CDR3 bases are TGTGCCAGCAGCGCCCACCAGGGGGAGCTGTTTTTT.

This sequence joins TRBV14 and TRBJ2-7; the match to TRBD2 covers 13 bases. This CDR3 spans 15 amino acids. V trimming: 4 bases; J trimming: 3 bases; junction bases outside the gene matches: 3. Looked up from germline, CDR1 is SGHDN and CDR2 is FVKESK. CDR3 bases: TGTGCCAGCAGCCCGGGACTAGCGGGATTCTACGAGCAGTACTTC. Its translation: CASSPGLAGFYEQYF.

This clonotype was seen many times. CDR3 in amino acids: CASSLGPPGESETQYF. The CDR3 DNA reads as TGTGCCAGCAGTTTAGGCCCCCCAGGGGAGTCAGAGACCCAGTACTTC. The chain is built from TRBV12-3 or TRBV12-4 and TRBJ2-5; a weak D match, TRBD1 (6 bases). Trimming cost V 1 base and J 4 bases, with 16 bases left between them. The CDR3 consists of 16 residues.

This chain uses TRBV5-1 with TRBJ2-2, with 7 bases lining up with TRBD1. V gave up 5 bases and J gave up 7 bases; unmatched junction bases: 8. The CDR3 loop spans 14 amino acids. Germline V gene lookup returns CDR1 SGHRS and CDR2 YFSETQ. The CDR3 nucleotides read TGCGCCAGCAGACTTGGACAGGCCGGCGGGGAGCTGTTTTTT. Translated: CASRLGQAGGELFF. The full variable domain, with the rest looked up from reference TRBV5-1 and TRBJ2-2, is KAGVTQTPRYLIKTRGQQVTLSCSPISGHRSVSWYQQTPGQGLQFLFEYFSETQRNKGNFPGRFSGRQFSNSRSEMNVSTLELGDSALYLCASRLGQAGGELFFGEGSRLTVL.

The chain has TRBV6-2 or TRBV6-3 and TRBJ2-5; D might be TRBD1 (6 bases). Trimming took off 0 bases at V and 0 bases at J, with 14 bases between the two ends. This CDR3 is built from 17 residues. The germline V gene encodes CDR1 MNHEY and CDR2 SVGEGT. CDR3 region: CASSYSPGQTYQETQYF. CDR3 in DNA: TGTGCCAGCAGTTACTCGCCAGGACAGACGTACCAAGAGACCCAGTACTTC.

Only a few counts were recorded for this clonotype. This chain uses TRBV6-1 with TRBJ2-2; TRBD2 might be the D (5 bases). Germline V gene data show CDR1 as MNHNS and CDR2 as SASEGT. V was cut by 6 bases and J by 5 bases, with 13 bases left in between. This CDR3 contains 14 residues. CDR3 region: CASSPLRRTGELFF. The CDR3 DNA reads as TGTGCCAGCAGCCCCCTCCGGAGGACCGGGGAGCTGTTTTTT.

The gene calls are TRBV29-1 and TRBJ2-7; 11 bases line up with TRBD1. Unmatched junction bases numbered 4, after V lost 4 bases and J lost 2 bases. Germline assignment: CDR1 SQVTM and CDR2 ANQGSEA. The CDR3 has 14 residues. CDR3 in DNA: TGCAGCGTTGCAGGACAGGGGGCGCCCTACGAGCAGTACTTC. It codes for CSVAGQGAPYEQYF.

This clonotype showed up just a few times. The CDR3 protein is CASRGSSGLGELFF. CDR3 nucleotide sequence: TGTGCCAGCAGGGGATCTAGCGGGCTTGGGGAGCTGTTTTTT. The gene calls are TRBV7-2 and TRBJ2-2; TRBD2 aligns across 8 bases. The germline gives CDR1 SGHTA, CDR2 FQGNSA. The CDR3 sequence is 14 residues long. The J segment lost 8 bases and the V segment lost 6 bases, leaving 8 bases of the junction unmatched.